The 2 T cell receptor beta chains presented below share a single source sample, sequenced in a study of T cell changes during pregnancy in multiple sclerosis. Measured with immunoSEQ multiplex PCR; TCRdb has only the in-frame clones, and not every one. The sample gives more than 35,000 clones, approximately 89% of which show up once; 0.7% to 0.8% is in the top ten. The specimen was CD4+ T cells from peripheral blood mononuclear cells, collected after pregnancy. Source of these receptors: a female donor in good health, enrolled as a control in a pregnancy study.

This sequence joins TRBV28 and TRBJ2-1; tentative D call: TRBD2 (6 bases). The V and J ends lost 6 bases and 6 bases respectively, with 18 bases between them. Germline V CDR1 and CDR2: MDHEN, SYDVKM. This CDR3 contains 15 residues. In DNA form, the CDR3 reads TGTGCCAGCAGACTGGGGGGACGGGGAGGCAATGAGCAGTTCTTC. Its protein is CASRLGGRGGNEQFF.

This rearrangement joins TRBV7-3 to TRBJ2-5; 10 positions match TRBD1. Germline V lookup: CDR1 SGHTA, CDR2 FQGTGA. With V trimmed by 5 bases and J by 4 bases, 10 bases remained unmatched. This CDR3 has 16 residues. DNA of the CDR3: TGTGCCAGCAGCGAAATAGGGGACAGGGGTAGAGAGACCCAGTACTTC. Its protein product is CASSEIGDRGRETQYF.